This TCR beta chain was sequenced in a study of human T cells and chemical hapten exposure. Trimming removed 5 bases from V and 0 bases from J; junction bases left unmatched: 5. CDR1 SGHTA and CDR2 FQGTGA come from the germline V gene. This CDR3 is built from 15 residues. Indicated time point: patch test 2, 6 weeks after DPC sensitization. Treatment denoted: therapeutic diphenylcyclopropenone sensitization with weekly scalp DPC. Patients had alopecia, were aged 18 to 70, and were not pregnant. This clonotype has at least ten counts. TCRdb re-derived calls from the RACE reads in MiXCR, one entry per CDR3 protein. This table holds 65,000 to 95,000 distinct CDR3 sequences, 5% to 8.5% found once.

The chain joins TRBV7-3 to TRBJ2-7; 9 nucleotides agree with TRBD2. This sequence was found in a young woman with alopecia areata. Some clones in this sample may be carry-over from other donors' samples. The sample was whole blood, taken in connection with sensitization to the hapten diphenylcyclopropenone (DPC). CDR3 protein: CASSQIAGASYEQYF. For the CDR3, the DNA is TGTGCCAGCAGCCAGATAGCGGGGGCCTCCTACGAGCAGTACTTC.